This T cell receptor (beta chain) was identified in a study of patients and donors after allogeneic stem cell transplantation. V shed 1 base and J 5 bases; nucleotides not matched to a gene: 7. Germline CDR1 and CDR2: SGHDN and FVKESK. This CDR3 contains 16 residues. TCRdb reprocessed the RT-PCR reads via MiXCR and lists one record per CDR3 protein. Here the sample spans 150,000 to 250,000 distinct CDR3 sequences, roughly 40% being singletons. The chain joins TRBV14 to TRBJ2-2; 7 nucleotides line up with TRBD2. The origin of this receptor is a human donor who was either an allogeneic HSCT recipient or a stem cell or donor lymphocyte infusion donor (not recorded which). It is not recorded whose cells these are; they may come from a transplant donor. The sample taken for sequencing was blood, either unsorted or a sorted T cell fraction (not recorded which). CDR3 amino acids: CASSQANGRWTGELFF. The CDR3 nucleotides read TGTGCCAGCAGCCAAGCAAACGGGAGGTGGACCGGGGAGCTGTTTTTT.